This note documents a single T cell receptor (beta chain) sequence. The germline V gene encodes CDR1 DFQATT and CDR2 SNEGSKA (reference sequence). CDR3 length: 15 amino acids. With V trimmed by 0 bases and J by 2 bases, 6 bases remained unmatched. The sample originates from a study of Graves' ophthalmopathy and Graves' hyperthyroidism. Investigators amplified TCR beta CDR3 regions from RNA transcripts. Scientists carried out first-round RT-PCR using HTBI primers and then a second-round multiplex PCR. TCRdb fed the multiplex PCR reads into MiXCR, producing one record per CDR3 protein. The repertoire consists of approximately 1.2 million distinct CDR3 sequences, with about 36% occurring once and the leading ten covering over 8.5%.

Sequencing used peripheral blood or thyroid tissue (not recorded which). The chain joins TRBV20-1 to TRBJ2-7, with 8 bases identical to TRBD1. This TCR was recovered from an adult man with Graves' hyperthyroidism. The CDR3 loop is CSARDGGTGTYEQYF. CDR3 coding DNA: TGCAGTGCTAGAGATGGAGGGACAGGCACCTACGAGCAGTACTTC.